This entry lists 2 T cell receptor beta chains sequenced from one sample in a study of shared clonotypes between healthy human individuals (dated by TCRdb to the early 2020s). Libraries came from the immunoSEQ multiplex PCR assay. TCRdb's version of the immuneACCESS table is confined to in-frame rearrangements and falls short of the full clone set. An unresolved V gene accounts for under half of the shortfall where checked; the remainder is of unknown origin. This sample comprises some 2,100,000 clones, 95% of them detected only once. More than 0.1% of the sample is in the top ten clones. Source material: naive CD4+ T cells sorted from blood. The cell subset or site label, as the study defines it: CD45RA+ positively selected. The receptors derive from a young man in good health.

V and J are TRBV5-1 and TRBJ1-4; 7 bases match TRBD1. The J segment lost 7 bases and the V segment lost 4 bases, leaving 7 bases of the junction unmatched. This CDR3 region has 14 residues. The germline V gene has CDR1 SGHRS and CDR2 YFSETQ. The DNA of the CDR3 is TGCGCCAGCAGCGTTGGGACAGCCACTGAAAAACTGTTTTTT. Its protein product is CASSVGTATEKLFF. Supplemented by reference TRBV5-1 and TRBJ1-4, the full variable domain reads KAGVTQTPRYLIKTRGQQVTLSCSPISGHRSVSWYQQTPGQGLQFLFEYFSETQRNKGNFPGRFSGRQFSNSRSEMNVSTLELGDSALYLCASSVGTATEKLFFGSGTQLSVL.

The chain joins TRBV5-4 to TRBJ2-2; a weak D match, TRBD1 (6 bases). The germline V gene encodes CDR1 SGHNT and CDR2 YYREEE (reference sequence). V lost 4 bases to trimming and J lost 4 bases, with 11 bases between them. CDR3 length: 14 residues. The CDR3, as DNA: TGTGCCAGCAGCAACAAACAGGGCACCGGGGAGCTGTTTTTT. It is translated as CASSNKQGTGELFF.